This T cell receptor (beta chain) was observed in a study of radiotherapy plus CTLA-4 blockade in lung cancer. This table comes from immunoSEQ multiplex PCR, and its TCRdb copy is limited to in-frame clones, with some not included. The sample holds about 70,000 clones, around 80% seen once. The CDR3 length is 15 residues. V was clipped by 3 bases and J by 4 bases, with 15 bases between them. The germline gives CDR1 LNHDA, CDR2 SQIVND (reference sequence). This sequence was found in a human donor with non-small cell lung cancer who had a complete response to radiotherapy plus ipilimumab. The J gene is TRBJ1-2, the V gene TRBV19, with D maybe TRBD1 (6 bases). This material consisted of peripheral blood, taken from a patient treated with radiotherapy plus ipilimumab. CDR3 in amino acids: CASSMKGGSSYGYTF. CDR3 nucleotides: TGTGCCAGTAGTATGAAGGGGGGCTCGAGCTATGGCTACACCTTC.